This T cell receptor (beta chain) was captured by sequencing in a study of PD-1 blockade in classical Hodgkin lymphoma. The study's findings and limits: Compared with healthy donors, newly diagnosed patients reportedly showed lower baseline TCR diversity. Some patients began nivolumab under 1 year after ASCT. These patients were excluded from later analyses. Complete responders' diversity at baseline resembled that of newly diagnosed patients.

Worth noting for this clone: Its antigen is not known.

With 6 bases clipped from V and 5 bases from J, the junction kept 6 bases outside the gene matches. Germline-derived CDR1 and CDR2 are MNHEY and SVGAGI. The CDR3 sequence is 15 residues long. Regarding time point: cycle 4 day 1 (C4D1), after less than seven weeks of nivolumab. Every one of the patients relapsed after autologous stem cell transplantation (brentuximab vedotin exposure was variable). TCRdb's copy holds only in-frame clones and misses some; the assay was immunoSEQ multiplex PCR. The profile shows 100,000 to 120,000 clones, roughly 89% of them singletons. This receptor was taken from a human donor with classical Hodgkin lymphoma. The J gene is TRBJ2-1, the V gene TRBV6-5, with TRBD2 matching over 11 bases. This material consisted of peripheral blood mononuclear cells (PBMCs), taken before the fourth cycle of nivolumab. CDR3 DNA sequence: TGTGCCAGCAGCAGACTAGCGGGAACTAACAATGAGCAGTTCTTC. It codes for CASSRLAGTNNEQFF.